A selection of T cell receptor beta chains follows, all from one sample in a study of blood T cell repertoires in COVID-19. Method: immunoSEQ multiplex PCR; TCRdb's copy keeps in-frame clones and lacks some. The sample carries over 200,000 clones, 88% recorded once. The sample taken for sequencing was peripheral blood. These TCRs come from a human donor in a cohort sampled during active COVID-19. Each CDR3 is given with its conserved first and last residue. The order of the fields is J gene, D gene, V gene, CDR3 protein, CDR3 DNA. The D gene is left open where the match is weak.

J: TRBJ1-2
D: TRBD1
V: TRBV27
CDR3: CASRPDRTYYGYTF
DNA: TGTGCCAGCCGCCCGGACAGGACCTACTATGGCTACACCTTC

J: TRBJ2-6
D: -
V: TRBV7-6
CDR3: CASSLGLTSGANVLTF
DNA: TGTGCCAGCAGCTTAGGACTGACCTCTGGGGCCAACGTCCTGACTTTC

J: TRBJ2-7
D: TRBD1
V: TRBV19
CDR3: CASRSSQGAHEQYF
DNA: TGTGCCAGTAGAAGCTCACAGGGGGCACACGAGCAGTACTTC

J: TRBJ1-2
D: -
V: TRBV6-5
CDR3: CASILVDGNYGYTF
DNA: TGTGCCAGCATCTTAGTCGACGGGAACTATGGCTACACCTTC

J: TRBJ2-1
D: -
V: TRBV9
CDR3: CASSVRENEQFF
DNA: TGTGCCAGCAGCGTACGGGAAAATGAGCAGTTCTTC

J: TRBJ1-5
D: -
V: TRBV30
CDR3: CAWSSRGGNQPQHF
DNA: TGTGCCTGGAGCTCCAGGGGAGGCAATCAGCCCCAGCATTTT

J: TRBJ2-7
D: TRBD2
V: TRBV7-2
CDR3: CASSARSGTDEQYF
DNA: TGTGCCAGCAGCGCGCGTAGCGGGACCGACGAGCAGTACTTC

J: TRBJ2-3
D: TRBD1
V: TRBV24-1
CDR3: CATSDTGQGVSDTQYF
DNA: TGTGCCACCAGTGACACGGGACAGGGGGTGTCAGATACGCAGTATTTT

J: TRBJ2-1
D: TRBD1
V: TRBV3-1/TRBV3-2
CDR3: CASSQEGTAYNEQFF
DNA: TGTGCCAGCAGCCAAGAAGGGACAGCCTACAATGAGCAGTTCTTC

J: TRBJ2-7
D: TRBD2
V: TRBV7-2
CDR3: CASSFTGTTGIF
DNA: TGTGCCAGCAGCTTTACCGGGACTACCGGAATATTC

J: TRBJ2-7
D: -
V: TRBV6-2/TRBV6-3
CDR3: CASSYSQPVAYEQYF
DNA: TGTGCCAGCAGTTACTCACAGCCCGTCGCCTACGAGCAGTACTTC

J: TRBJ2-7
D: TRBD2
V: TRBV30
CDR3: CAWSDVRLAGRYEQYF
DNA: TGTGCCTGGAGTGACGTAAGACTAGCGGGAAGGTACGAGCAGTACTTC